This TCR beta chain was identified in a study of T cell responses to AZD1222 COVID-19 vaccine. As for the study in general: Whether given at about 4 or about 12 weeks, second doses were pooled. Overall study findings and caveats: Seropositive AZD1222 recipients at baseline numbered only six or seven.

Germline V CDR1 and CDR2: SQVTM, ANQGSEA. V lost 3 bases to trimming and J lost 5 bases, with 14 bases between them. This CDR3 comprises 13 residues. The data were produced by immunoSEQ multiplex PCR, yet TCRdb's version contains in-frame clones alone and is incomplete. Altogether around 150,000 clones are present, approximately 91% being singletons, with the ten largest covering more than 5.5%. Comment on this clone: The antigen is not known.

V usage is TRBV29-1 and J usage is TRBJ2-7; D gene ambiguous. This sequence was found in an adult in good health. This specimen was peripheral blood, taken on day 0 of AZD1222 vaccination. CDR3 loop: CSVEWPGRDEQYF. In nucleotides, the CDR3 is TGCAGCGTTGAGTGGCCAGGCCGCGACGAGCAGTACTTC.